These 20 T cell receptor beta chains share one sample of origin, sequenced in a study of blood T cell repertoires in COVID-19. Here immunoSEQ multiplex PCR was the method, and the copy in TCRdb shows in-frame clones only, minus some. Among about 230,000 clones listed, 86% were seen once. The sequencing sample was made of peripheral blood. These receptors all stem from a middle-aged man with COVID-19, enrolled during active disease.

J is TRBJ2-1 and V is TRBV24-1; 8 nucleotides match TRBD2. V was pared by 1 base and J by 5 bases, with 6 bases of the junction left unmatched. This CDR3 comprises 16 residues. Germline V gene lookup returns CDR1 KGHDR and CDR2 SFDVKD. CDR3 coding DNA: TGTGCCACCAGTGATTTTCTAACGGGGGGGGACAATGAGCAGTTCTTC. Protein sequence: CATSDFLTGGDNEQFF.

J is TRBJ1-1 and V is TRBV15, with D possibly matching TRBD1 (5 bases). The V gene's germline CDR1 is LNHNV and CDR2 YYDKDF (reference sequence). This CDR3 is 17 amino acids long. Trimming stripped 1 base from V and 0 bases from J, with 15 bases between. The CDR3 DNA reads TGTGCCACCAGCAGAGTGGGTCAGGGCAGGTTGAACACTGAAGCTTTCTTT. It is translated as CATSRVGQGRLNTEAFF.

The chain uses TRBV19 and TRBJ1-3; TRBD1 matches 8 bases. The CDR3 extends over 15 amino acids. Germline V gene sequence: CDR1 LNHDA, CDR2 SQIVND (reference sequence). J was trimmed by 5 bases and V by 4 bases; bases with no gene match: 7. In nucleotides, the CDR3 is TGTGCCAGTAGTACAGGGGGCAGATTACGAAACACCATATATTTT. This sequence encodes CASSTGGRLRNTIYF. The entire variable domain, with the rest obtained from reference TRBV19 and TRBJ1-3, is as follows: DGGITQSPKYLFRKEGQNVTLSCEQNLNHDAMYWYRQDPGQGLRLIYYSQIVNDFQKGDIAEGYSVSREKKESFPLTVTSAQKNPTAFYLCASSTGGRLRNTIYFGEGSWLTVV.

The chain carries TRBV5-1 and TRBJ1-2; D unresolved. Germline V CDR1 and CDR2: SGHRS, YFSETQ. The CDR3 spans 13 residues. V was shortened by 0 bases and J by 4 bases, with 7 bases between the two germline ends. The CDR3 here is CASSLGGIYGYTF. In DNA, the CDR3 is TGCGCCAGCAGCTTGGGAGGGATCTATGGCTACACCTTC.

The chain uses TRBV18 and TRBJ2-7, with 9 bases that match TRBD2. Germline V gene lookup returns CDR1 KGHSH and CDR2 LQKENI. This CDR3 spans 14 amino acids. V lost 2 bases and J lost 4; bases outside the gene matches: 3. CDR3 nucleotides: TGTGCCAGCTCACCAGATAGCGGGAGTTACGAGCAGTACTTC. Translation gives CASSPDSGSYEQYF.

This clone was observed a few times. This chain uses TRBV5-4 with TRBJ1-4; 7 bases map to TRBD1. The germline gives CDR1 SGHNT, CDR2 YYREEE (reference sequence). The CDR3 has 14 amino acids. With V trimmed by 4 bases and J by 7 bases, 7 bases remained unmatched. The CDR3 region is CASSLTDRAEKLFF. CDR3 coding DNA: TGTGCCAGCAGCCTCACTGACAGGGCTGAAAAACTGTTTTTT.

The chain carries TRBV27 and TRBJ2-1, with 7 bases that match TRBD1. V dropped 6 bases and J dropped 1; count of bases not matched to a gene: 9. Looked up from germline, CDR1 is MNHEY and CDR2 is SMNVEV (reference sequence). The CDR3 is made up of 16 amino acids. CDR3 loop: CASRTRQGSSYNEQFF. The CDR3 DNA follows: TGTGCCAGCAGGACCCGACAGGGATCGTCCTACAATGAGCAGTTCTTC.

The CDR3, as DNA: TGTGCCAGCCCCCCGGAGGGGCAGTACTTC. Protein: CASPPEGQYF. The chain recombines TRBV7-9 with TRBJ2-7; maybe TRBD2 (6 bases). The germline V and J ends were trimmed by 8 bases and 9 bases, with 11 bases remaining between them. The germline V gene has CDR1 SEHNR and CDR2 FQNEAQ (reference sequence). The CDR3 covers 10 residues.

The rearrangement links TRBV9 to TRBJ1-1; D gene ambiguous. Germline CDR1 and CDR2: SGDLS and YYNGEE. V lost 4 bases and J 3 bases, leaving 13 bases between the germline ends. The CDR3 runs to 14 residues. The CDR3 DNA is TGTGCCAGCAGCCCCCGACGGGTAGACACTGAAGCTTTCTTT. Translation gives CASSPRRVDTEAFF.

Worth noting for this clone: The same CDR3 is also encoded by other DNA sequences in this sample. The gene calls are TRBV5-4 and TRBJ1-2; D is uncertain. Germline V gene sequence: CDR1 SGHNT, CDR2 YYREEE (reference sequence). Trimming removed 0 bases at V and 4 bases at J, with 4 bases between. This CDR3 spans 12 amino acids. In nucleotides, the CDR3 is TGTGCCAGCAGCTTGGCCAGCTATGGCTACACCTTC. It translates to CASSLASYGYTF.

This chain joins TRBV6-5 and TRBJ2-7; D unresolved. From germline, CDR1 is MNHEY and CDR2 SVGAGI. V lost 5 bases and J 6 bases, leaving 11 bases between the germline ends. This CDR3 region has 12 residues. The CDR3 loop is CASSPTETEQYF. CDR3 DNA: TGTGCCAGCAGTCCAACAGAGACCGAGCAGTACTTC.

The chain uses TRBV12-3 or TRBV12-4 and TRBJ1-2; TRBD1 matches at 8 bases. V shed 6 bases, J shed 8 bases, and the junction held 5 bases outside the gene matches. The CDR3 consists of 12 residues. The CDR3: CASRKDREGYTF. In DNA, the CDR3 is TGTGCCAGCAGAAAGGACAGGGAGGGCTACACCTTC.

The chain couples TRBV28 to TRBJ1-1; D is uncertain. The V and J ends lost 7 bases and 9 bases respectively, with 21 bases between them. CDR3 size: 14 residues. From germline, CDR1 is MDHEN and CDR2 SYDVKM. The CDR3, as DNA: TGTGCCAGCACCTCAGGCTCGGTGACCCAAAAAGCTTTCTTT. Encoded protein: CASTSGSVTQKAFF.

The rearrangement links TRBV30 to TRBJ1-4; tentative D call: TRBD1 (6 bases). The germline V gene encodes CDR1 GTSNPN and CDR2 SVGIG (reference sequence). This CDR3 region has 14 residues. V was shortened by 2 bases and J by 8 bases, with 15 bases between the two germline ends. The CDR3 protein is CAWSPGHLEEKLFF. DNA of the CDR3: TGTGCCTGGAGTCCGGGACATTTGGAGGAAAAACTGTTTTTT.

The chain carries TRBV18 and TRBJ2-2, with D perhaps matching TRBD1 (6 bases). Trimming took 3 bases from V and 7 from J, leaving 12 bases between them. Germline-derived CDR1 and CDR2 are KGHSH and LQKENI. This CDR3 has 14 amino acids. CDR3 sequence: CASSPRQAFGELFF. The CDR3 DNA is TGTGCCAGCTCACCTAGACAGGCGTTCGGGGAGCTGTTTTTT.

The chain recombines TRBV4-1 with TRBJ1-5; 10 bases align to TRBD1. This CDR3 is 18 amino acids long. V shed 1 base, J shed 6 bases, and the junction held 12 bases outside the gene matches. Germline assignment: CDR1 MGHRA and CDR2 YSYEKL. CDR3 protein: CASSQVGRDRGFPQPQHF. The CDR3, as DNA: TGCGCCAGCAGCCAAGTGGGCCGGGACAGGGGATTCCCTCAGCCCCAGCATTTT.

This clone appeared once. Other DNA sequences within the sample encode an identical CDR3. The chain is built from TRBV3-1 (or the pseudogene TRBV3-2) and TRBJ2-3; 12 bases align to TRBD2. With 1 base clipped from V and 6 bases from J, the junction kept 2 bases outside the gene matches. Germline V gene data show CDR1 as LGHDT and CDR2 as YNNKEL (reference sequence). The CDR3 runs 15 residues. In nucleotides, the CDR3 is TGTGCCAGCAGCCAAGGACTAGCGGGAGCGGATACGCAGTATTTT. It is translated as CASSQGLAGADTQYF.

The chain combines TRBV6-5 with TRBJ1-1, with D unresolved. CDR1 is MNHEY and CDR2 is SVGAGI in the germline V gene. CDR3 length equals 12 residues. V was pared by 5 bases and J by 1 base, with 5 bases between. This CDR3 reads CASSTTNTEAFF. The CDR3 DNA reads as TGTGCCAGCAGTACAACGAACACTGAAGCTTTCTTT.

The chain couples TRBV27 to TRBJ2-1, with TRBD2 matching 14 bases. Germline assignment: CDR1 MNHEY and CDR2 SMNVEV (reference sequence). The CDR3 extends over 17 amino acids. The V and J ends lost 7 bases and 9 bases, in that order; junction bases with no gene match: 14. CDR3 DNA sequence: TGTGCCAGCACCCTTATCGGCGGGACTAGCGGGAGTTCTGAGCAGTTCTTC. Protein sequence: CASTLIGGTSGSSEQFF.

This clone was detected once. The chain carries TRBV10-3 and TRBJ2-2, with a possible D match to TRBD1 (6 bases). Germline CDR1 ENHRY, CDR2 SYGVKD. The CDR3 runs 20 residues. The V gene lost 6 bases and the J gene lost 0 bases, with 26 bases spanning the gap. In DNA form, the CDR3 reads TGTGCCATCAGACCATTAAACCCCAAACAGGGCGGGTCGAACACCGGGGAGCTGTTTTTT. Its protein product is CAIRPLNPKQGGSNTGELFF.